These 8 T cell receptor beta chains were all obtained from the same sample, sequenced in a study of response to subunit inactivated influenza vaccine. TCRdb used MiXCR to reprocess the RT-PCR reads, holding one entry per CDR3 protein. This table has 500,000 to 550,000 distinct CDR3 sequences, 7.2% appearing once. This sample comprised PBMCs from blood, obtained around 25 months after vaccination. Source of these receptors: a man between 50 and 70 years old who received an inactivated influenza vaccine.

This clonotype showed up many times. The chain joins TRBV12-3 or TRBV12-4 to TRBJ2-3, with 7 bases fitting TRBD2. The CDR3 contains 16 residues. Trimming cost V 4 bases and J 6 bases; bases outside gene matches: 13. The CDR3, as DNA: TGTGCCAGCAGTTCCCAACAGCTGGGGGGGGTGGATACGCAGTATTTT. Translating gives CASSSQQLGGVDTQYF.

This clonotype has more than one count but fewer than ten. The V and J genes are TRBV5-5 and TRBJ1-3; D is unclear. Germline loops: CDR1 SGHKS, CDR2 YYEKEE (reference sequence). Between the trimmed V and J ends, which lost 4 bases and 2 bases, there was a span of 13 bases. The CDR3 consists of 15 residues. Here the CDR3 DNA reads TGTGCCAGCAGCGAACCGCCCGGGCCTGGAAACACCATATATTTT. The encoded protein is CASSEPPGPGNTIYF.

The chain employs TRBV12-3 or TRBV12-4 and TRBJ1-2; no clear D gene. The length of the CDR3 is 13 residues. Trimming removed 4 bases from V and 7 bases from J, with 13 bases in between. In DNA form, the CDR3 reads TGTGCCAGCAGTTCGGCCCTGCGGCGTGGCTACACCTTC. It yields the protein CASSSALRRGYTF.

This clonotype has more than one count but fewer than ten. The rearrangement uses TRBV11-2 and TRBJ2-7; TRBD1 might be the D (7 bases). The CDR3 runs to 16 residues. CDR1 and CDR2 from the germline V gene are SGHAT and FQNNGV. V lost 4 bases to trimming and J lost 4 bases, with 20 bases between them. As DNA, the CDR3 is TGTGCCAGCAGCTACGGGACTGGGACAGACGGTTACGAGCAGTACTTC. Its protein product is CASSYGTGTDGYEQYF.

The table lists this clonotype with a few counts. The CDR3 nucleotides are TGTGCCAGCGGACCACATACCATATATTTT. It specifies CASGPHTIYF. The rearrangement links TRBV12-3 or TRBV12-4 to TRBJ1-3; no clear D gene. The CDR3 loop spans 10 amino acids. Between the trimmed V and J ends, which lost 8 bases and 10 bases, there was a span of 9 bases.

The chain employs TRBV7-2 and TRBJ1-4; 8 bases match TRBD1. The germline CDR1 and CDR2 sequences are SGHTA and FQGNSA. V shed 4 bases and J 8 bases; nucleotides not matched to a gene: 9. This CDR3 comprises 15 residues. In DNA form, the CDR3 reads TGTGCCAGCAGCTCCACCGGGACAGGTCGGGAAAAACTGTTTTTT. Its translation is CASSSTGTGREKLFF.

This clonotype was detected ten times or more. The chain combines TRBV12-3 or TRBV12-4 with TRBJ1-5; tentative D call: TRBD1 (6 bases). Trimming left V 6 bases short and J 1 base short, with 10 bases between. This CDR3 contains 14 residues. CDR3 nucleotides: TGTGCCAGCAGCAGGGGAACCAGCAATCAGCCCCAGCATTTT. This translates into CASSRGTSNQPQHF.

This clonotype was seen a few times. The gene calls are TRBV7-3 and TRBJ2-3; D tentatively reads TRBD1 or TRBD2 (5 bases each). This CDR3 contains 13 residues. Germline values: CDR1 SGHTA, CDR2 FQGTGA. V lost 4 bases and J lost 2, with 7 bases in between. As DNA, the CDR3 is TGTGCCAGCAGCTGGGACCCCACAGATACGCAGTATTTT. Its protein product is CASSWDPTDTQYF.